A single sample gave rise to the 21 T cell receptor beta chains below, sequenced in a study of Graves' ophthalmopathy and Graves' hyperthyroidism (dated by TCRdb to between 2017 and 2018). The sequencer was an Illumina HiSeq 2000. For repertoire sequencing, the TCR beta CDR3 regions were amplified from RNA transcripts. HTBI primers and the Qiagen OneStep RT-PCR kit were used in a first-round RT-PCR, which was followed by a second-round multiplex PCR, size selection and purification. Through fastp at Q25 and MiXCR, TCRdb rebuilt clones from the public reads, retaining in-frame beta chains. Identical CDR3 proteins give one entry, which carries the most common genes and DNA. The sample profile shows more than 550,000 distinct CDR3 sequences; roughly 39% of them were found once. Clones ranked in the top ten supply over 2.5% of the sample. What was sequenced was peripheral blood. The receptors originated from an adult man with Graves' ophthalmopathy.

In its sample, this clonotype was seen many times. The chain couples TRBV11-2 to TRBJ1-2; no firm D call. Between the trimmed V and J ends, which lost 1 base and 2 bases, there was a span of 8 bases. The CDR3 is 14 residues long. Germline V gives CDR1 SGHAT, CDR2 FQNNGV. The CDR3 sequence: CASSLVPENYGYTF. Written as DNA, the CDR3 is TGTGCCAGCAGCTTAGTCCCAGAGAACTATGGCTACACCTTC.

This clonotype was counted at least ten times. The chain joins TRBV2 to TRBJ2-2; D unresolved. The CDR3 is 16 amino acids. The germline V gene has CDR1 SNHLY and CDR2 FYNNEI. V was clipped by 1 base and J by 4 bases, with 13 bases between them. The CDR3 spells CASSEGQWISTGELFF. CDR3 bases: TGTGCCAGCAGTGAAGGGCAATGGATTTCCACCGGGGAGCTGTTTTTT.

This clonotype has at least ten counts. The rearrangement uses TRBV15 and TRBJ2-2; D is uncertain. Per germline, CDR1 LNHNV and CDR2 YYDKDF (reference sequence). This CDR3 spans 16 amino acids. V lost 0 bases, J lost 3 bases, and 11 bases lay in between. DNA for the CDR3: TGTGCCACCAGCAGAGATCTTTGGGCTTACACCGGGGAGCTGTTTTTT. As protein: CATSRDLWAYTGELFF.

This clonotype came up many times. The chain uses TRBV7-9 and TRBJ2-7, with D perhaps TRBD1 or TRBD2 (6 bases each). The CDR3 spans 15 residues. Germline V gives CDR1 SEHNR, CDR2 FQNEAQ (reference sequence). The V gene lost 2 bases and the J gene lost 3 bases, with 14 bases spanning the gap. This CDR3 is CASSLFRGRIYEQYF. CDR3 nucleotide sequence: TGTGCCAGCAGCTTATTCCGGGGGCGCATCTACGAGCAGTACTTC.

With regard to this clonotype: In this CDR3 the conserved last residue, phenylalanine or tryptophan, is missing, so a read error is likely. The chain joins TRBV4-2 to TRBJ2-7; D is undetermined. This CDR3 is 15 amino acids long. Trimming shortened V by 0 bases and J by 2 bases, and 11 bases separated the two germline ends. Germline-derived CDR1 and CDR2 are LGHNA and YNFKEQ. The CDR3 region is CASSQDTSITYEQYC. The CDR3 coding sequence is TGTGCCAGCAGCCAAGATACGTCCATAACCTACGAGCAGTACTGC.

This clonotype was counted at least ten times. The V gene is TRBV12-3 or TRBV12-4, the J gene TRBJ1-1; the D is unclear. Deletions cut 1 base from V and 4 bases from J, with 13 bases between. This CDR3 has 15 residues. The CDR3, as DNA: TGTGCCAGCAGTTTAGTCACAGACGAGATCACTGAAGCTTTCTTT. This codes for CASSLVTDEITEAFF.

The J gene is TRBJ2-7, the V gene TRBV7-8; 8 bases align to TRBD1. The germline V gene has CDR1 SGHVS and CDR2 FQNEAQ. The CDR3 totals 17 residues. With 4 bases clipped from V and 4 bases from J, the junction kept 15 bases outside the gene matches. The CDR3 sequence is CASSSTQRQGRTYEQYF. The CDR3 nucleotides read TGTGCCAGCAGCTCAACCCAGAGACAGGGGAGAACTTACGAGCAGTACTTC. The entire variable domain, with the rest obtained from reference TRBV7-8 and TRBJ2-7, is as follows: GAGVSQSPRYKVAKRGQDVALRCDPISGHVSLFWYQQALGQGPEFLTYFQNEAQLDKSGLPSDRFFAERPEGSVSTLKIQRTQQEDSAVYLCASSSTQRQGRTYEQYFGPGTRLTVT.

The chain has TRBV9 and TRBJ2-5; TRBD2 matches 8 bases. Germline loops: CDR1 SGDLS, CDR2 YYNGEE. V dropped 4 bases and J dropped 1; count of bases not matched to a gene: 6. The CDR3 loop spans 15 amino acids. The CDR3 region has the DNA TGTGCCAGCAGCTGGGCGGGGACTAGCCAAGAGACCCAGTACTTC. It specifies CASSWAGTSQETQYF.

This clonotype occurred many times. The genes are TRBV10-3 and TRBJ2-2; D is uncertain. Trimming took 2 bases from V and 6 from J, leaving 7 bases between them. Germline CDR1 reads ENHRY; CDR2 reads SYGVKD. This CDR3 has 13 residues. The CDR3 DNA sequence: TGTGCCATCAGTGAGATTAACCCCGGGGAGCTGTTTTTT. Residues: CAISEINPGELFF.

A few counts support this clonotype. A much larger clonotype is one base distant, so this may be a read error. This chain uses TRBV7-2 with TRBJ2-7; 7 positions match TRBD1. CDR3 length equals 13 residues. J lost 9 bases, V lost 6 bases, and 11 bases had no gene match. Germline lookup yields CDR1 SGHTA and CDR2 FQGNSA. CDR3: CASSFDEGGGQYF. The CDR3 DNA reads as TGTGCCAGCAGTTTCGATGAAGGGGGCGGGCAGTACTTC.

Concerning this clonotype itself: This could be a read error, since a much larger clone is one nucleotide away. The chain links TRBV9 to TRBJ2-2, with a tentative D call TRBD2 (5 bases). This CDR3 region has 13 residues. Germline V gives CDR1 SGDLS, CDR2 YYNGEE. The CDR3 reads CASSVSADGKLFF. The CDR3 region has the DNA TGTGCCAGCAGCGTATCGGCGGACGGGAAGCTGTTTTTT.

This clonotype was detected only a few times. The V gene is TRBV12-3 or TRBV12-4, the J gene TRBJ1-2; D uncertain. This CDR3 is built from 14 residues. Trimming took off 4 bases at V and 8 bases at J, with 17 bases between the two ends. CDR3 coding DNA: TGTGCCAGCAGTTACCTACAAGGCCGGGAGGGCTACACCTTC. This sequence encodes CASSYLQGREGYTF.

This clonotype was counted ten times or more. The V call is TRBV5-1, the J call TRBJ1-2; 9 bases agree with TRBD1. Germline V gives CDR1 SGHRS, CDR2 YFSETQ. The CDR3 is made up of 13 amino acids. The V segment lost 8 bases and the J segment 4 bases; nucleotides outside the gene matches: 6. The CDR3 region is CASGDRDGYGYTF. In DNA, the CDR3 is TGCGCCAGTGGGGACAGGGACGGCTATGGCTACACCTTC.

The chain links TRBV7-9 to TRBJ1-1; TRBD1 is a possible D gene (6 bases). The length of the CDR3 is 15 residues. Germline V gene data show CDR1 as SEHNR and CDR2 as FQNEAQ (reference sequence). V lost 3 bases and J lost 4, with 15 bases in between. Here the CDR3 DNA reads TGTGCCAGCAGCTTGCTACAGGGTATGAGCACTGAAGCTTTCTTT. Translating it yields CASSLLQGMSTEAFF.

The chain joins TRBV18 to TRBJ1-5; 7 bases line up with TRBD1. The V gene's germline CDR1 is KGHSH and CDR2 LQKENI. J gave up 5 bases and V 6 bases, and 4 bases lay outside the gene matches. CDR3 length: 13 residues. The CDR3 DNA reads as TGTGCCAGCTCGGCAGGGGGTGATCAGCCCCAGCATTTT. This codes for CASSAGGDQPQHF.

This clonotype was counted many times. The V gene is TRBV19, the J gene TRBJ1-5; D may be TRBD1 (5 bases). Trimming pared 5 bases from V and 7 bases from J, leaving 15 bases between. The CDR3 contains 14 residues. From germline, CDR1 is LNHDA and CDR2 SQIVND (reference sequence). The CDR3: CASSVSGSGQPQHF. The DNA of the CDR3 is TGTGCCAGTAGTGTATCAGGGTCGGGACAGCCCCAGCATTTT.

This clonotype was seen only a few times. The chain recombines TRBV6-5 with TRBJ2-7; no clear D gene. This CDR3 contains 17 residues. Germline CDR1 and CDR2: MNHEY and SVGAGI. Deletions cut 2 bases from V and 2 bases from J, with 19 bases between. The chain's CDR3 is CASSYLGISDATYEQYF. For the CDR3, the DNA is TGTGCCAGCAGTTACCTGGGTATTTCCGACGCTACCTACGAGCAGTACTTC.

This clonotype has only a few counts. The chain combines TRBV7-9 with TRBJ1-4; D is possibly TRBD1 (5 bases). Germline loops: CDR1 SEHNR, CDR2 FQNEAQ (reference sequence). The CDR3 covers 16 residues. Trimming stripped 3 bases from V and 7 bases from J, with 18 bases between. Written as DNA, the CDR3 is TGTGCCAGCAGCTTGGGACGGGGGGTCGAATTTGAAAAACTGTTTTTT. This sequence encodes CASSLGRGVEFEKLFF.

With respect to this clonotype: Being one base from a much bigger clone, this may be a read error. V usage is TRBV7-9 and J usage is TRBJ1-4; a possible D gene is TRBD1 (6 bases). V gave up 6 bases and J gave up 7 bases, with 15 bases separating them. The V gene's germline CDR1 is SEHNR and CDR2 FQNEAQ (reference sequence). This CDR3 spans 14 amino acids. The CDR3 spells CASSLRGISEKLFF. CDR3 nucleotide sequence: TGTGCCAGCAGTCTCAGGGGCATTAGTGAAAAACTGTTTTTT.

The CDR3 is CASSGNRGLGETQYF. The CDR3 region has the DNA TGTGCCAGCAGCGGGAACAGGGGGCTCGGAGAGACCCAGTACTTC. The chain is built from TRBV9 and TRBJ2-5; 9 bases match TRBD1. The CDR3 contains 15 residues. The germline V gene has CDR1 SGDLS and CDR2 YYNGEE. The trim removed 3 bases at V and 4 bases at J, leaving 7 bases unmatched.

Many counts were recorded for this clonotype. The rearrangement uses TRBV20-1 and TRBJ1-2; D is ambiguous. This CDR3 has 11 amino acids. Trimming took 6 bases from V and 4 from J, leaving 9 bases between them. Germline CDR1 and CDR2: DFQATT and SNEGSKA (reference sequence). CDR3 nucleotides: TGCAGTGCCCCGAGCTCCTATGGCTACACCTTC. Protein: CSAPSSYGYTF.